This TCR beta chain was sequenced for a study of CD8 T cells in ankylosing spondylitis. Broader study findings: Disease-associated clonotypes exhibited CD8+ identity and were relatively infrequent in peripheral blood. Researchers reportedly found disease-linked clones significantly enriched in matched ankylosing spondylitis synovial fluid. Ankylosing spondylitis blood appeared to be characterized by a TCR beta motif of about eight highly homologous variants.

The germline gives CDR1 LNHDA, CDR2 SQIVND (reference sequence). V dropped 10 bases and J dropped 0 bases, with 19 bases sitting between them. CDR3 size: 16 residues. With respect to this clonotype: Antigen unknown.

Making the TCR beta libraries involved quantitative 5'-RACE with molecular barcodes. TCRdb reprocessed the 5' RACE reads via MiXCR and lists one record per CDR3 protein. The table lists under 450,000 distinct CDR3 sequences, roughly 15% of them singletons, with approximately 0.93% in the top ten. Sequencing was carried out using blood, either unsorted or a sorted T cell fraction (not recorded which). This TCR came from a male donor with ankylosing spondylitis. The rearrangement uses TRBV19 and TRBJ1-3; D not certain. In nucleotides, the CDR3 is TGTGCCACTACCAAACTTTCAGGTGCCTCTGGAAACACCATATATTTT. The encoded protein is CATTKLSGASGNTIYF. Looking up the rest from reference TRBV19 and TRBJ1-3 gives the full variable domain: DGGITQSPKYLFRKEGQNVTLSCEQNLNHDAMYWYRQDPGQGLRLIYYSQIVNDFQKGDIAEGYSVSREKKESFPLTVTSAQKNPTAFYLCATTKLSGASGNTIYFGEGSWLTVV.